Listed here are 14 T cell receptor beta chains from one sample, sequenced in a study of T cells in Graves' hyperthyroidism and ophthalmopathy. RNA transcripts gave rise to amplified TCR beta CDR3 regions. TCR CDR3 regions were first amplified by RT-PCR with HTBI primers. TCRdb passed the multiplex PCR reads through MiXCR, listing each CDR3 protein once. The sample contains hundreds of thousands of distinct CDR3 sequences, 20% of which appear only once. Sequencing used blood. All receptors derive from a man under 40 with Graves' ophthalmopathy.

This chain links TRBV4-1 with TRBJ2-5, with D maybe TRBD1 (6 bases). With 6 bases removed from V and 3 bases from J, the gap between germline ends came to 20 bases. The CDR3 contains 16 residues. Germline assignment: CDR1 MGHRA and CDR2 YSYEKL. CDR3 sequence: CASSRSSGQNKETQYF. The CDR3 DNA reads as TGCGCCAGCAGTCGTAGCTCGGGACAAAACAAAGAGACCCAGTACTTC.

The sample holds a few counts of this clonotype. The V gene is TRBV6-5, the J gene TRBJ2-1; the match to TRBD2 covers 8 bases. Germline values: CDR1 MNHEY, CDR2 SVGAGI. This CDR3 has 15 amino acids. V lost 2 bases, J lost 5 bases, and 5 bases stayed unmatched. CDR3 sequence: CASSYVTSADNEQFF. CDR3 nucleotide sequence: TGTGCCAGCAGTTACGTGACTAGCGCCGACAATGAGCAGTTCTTC.

CDR3 nucleotides: TGTGCCGCATCGAGCGTCCAAGAGACCCAGTACTTC. This sequence encodes CAASSVQETQYF. The genes are TRBV10-3 and TRBJ2-5; no firm D call. From germline, CDR1 is ENHRY and CDR2 SYGVKD. This CDR3 is 12 amino acids long. V lost 11 bases and J 1 base, leaving 11 bases between the germline ends.

The chain recombines TRBV4-1 with TRBJ2-1, with D possibly being TRBD1 or TRBD2 (5 bases each). CDR1 is MGHRA, CDR2 YSYEKL, per germline. The CDR3 sequence is 11 residues long. With 4 bases removed from V and 15 bases from J, the gap between germline ends came to 13 bases. CDR3 sequence reads: CASSPGEGWFF. The DNA of the CDR3 is TGCGCCAGCAGCCCCGGCGAGGGGTGGTTCTTC.

The chain uses TRBV7-9 and TRBJ2-1; 9 bases map to TRBD2. CDR1 and CDR2 (germline): SEHNR, FQNEAQ (reference sequence). The CDR3 sequence is 19 residues long. The V and J ends lost 3 bases and 3 bases, in that order; junction bases with no gene match: 15. The CDR3 here is CASSFPSASGKGGYNEQFF. The CDR3 DNA reads TGTGCCAGCAGCTTCCCCTCAGCTAGCGGGAAGGGGGGCTACAATGAGCAGTTCTTC.

This clonotype was counted only a few times. The chain carries TRBV7-9 and TRBJ1-2; D is ambiguous. The germline V gene encodes CDR1 SEHNR and CDR2 FQNEAQ (reference sequence). This CDR3 contains 14 residues. The V end lost 5 bases, the J end lost 3 bases, and 13 bases lay between the germline ends. DNA for the CDR3: TGTGCCAGCAGCCCCCAGAGGACCGACTATGGCTACACCTTC. Residues: CASSPQRTDYGYTF.

This clonotype came up a few times. The gene calls are TRBV12-3 or TRBV12-4 and TRBJ2-5; 8 nucleotides match TRBD2. With 6 bases clipped from V and 1 base from J, the junction kept 4 bases outside the gene matches. The CDR3 runs 14 residues. This CDR3 is CASRLLAAQETQYF. The CDR3 DNA is TGTGCCAGCAGATTACTAGCGGCCCAAGAGACCCAGTACTTC.

In the case of this clonotype: This could be a read error, since a much larger clone is one nucleotide away. The chain joins TRBV28 to TRBJ2-1, with 9 bases that match TRBD2. The CDR3 has 17 amino acids. Germline loops: CDR1 MDHEN, CDR2 SYDVKM. Written as DNA, the CDR3 is TGTGCCAGTTCGGGTTTAGGCGGGAGGGCCCCCTACAATGAGCGGTTCTTC. Translating gives CASSGLGGRAPYNERFF.

The rearrangement joins TRBV18 to TRBJ2-1; 7 nucleotides align to TRBD2. Looked up from germline, CDR1 is KGHSH and CDR2 is LQKENI. V lost 3 bases to trimming and J lost 8 bases; unmatched junction nucleotides: 13. The CDR3 loop spans 16 amino acids. The CDR3 region is CASSPDAKGRGDEQFF. The CDR3 bases are TGTGCCAGCTCACCCGATGCGAAAGGGAGGGGAGATGAGCAGTTCTTC.

Ten or more counts support this clonotype. V and J are TRBV27 and TRBJ2-7; TRBD2 is a possible D gene (5 bases). The CDR3 totals 14 residues. Germline V gene sequence: CDR1 MNHEY, CDR2 SMNVEV (reference sequence). V was trimmed by 5 bases and J by 0 bases, leaving 11 bases between them. The CDR3 here is CASSPGVISYEQYF. CDR3 nucleotide sequence: TGTGCCAGCAGTCCCGGGGTTATCTCCTACGAGCAGTACTTC.

This clonotype appeared a few times. The J gene is TRBJ2-1, the V gene TRBV5-1; no firm D call. Deletions cut 4 bases from V and 9 bases from J, with 20 bases between. The CDR3 consists of 15 residues. Germline V gene lookup returns CDR1 SGHRS and CDR2 YFSETQ. The CDR3 loop is CASSPNGWDRSEQFF. In DNA form, the CDR3 reads TGCGCCAGCAGCCCTAACGGTTGGGATCGGAGTGAGCAGTTCTTC.

This clonotype was observed at least ten times. The J gene is TRBJ2-1, the V gene TRBV28; D assignment may be TRBD1 or TRBD2 (6 bases each). The germline V gene encodes CDR1 MDHEN and CDR2 SYDVKM. Trimming pared 6 bases from V and 0 bases from J, leaving 18 bases between. The CDR3 covers 17 residues. The chain's CDR3 is CASSPLKGGSSYNEQFF. Written as DNA, the CDR3 is TGTGCCAGCAGCCCCCTCAAGGGGGGAAGCTCCTACAATGAGCAGTTCTTC. Full variable domain (outside the CDR3, taken from reference TRBV28 and TRBJ2-1): DVKVTQSSRYLVKRTGEKVFLECVQDMDHENMFWYRQDPGLGLRLIYFSYDVKMKEKGDIPEGYSVSREKKERFSLILESASTNQTSMYLCASSPLKGGSSYNEQFFGPGTRLTVL.

This clonotype showed up many times. The chain has TRBV20-1 and TRBJ1-5; 7 bases fit TRBD1. V shed 6 bases and J 12 bases; nucleotides not matched to a gene: 8. CDR1 and CDR2 from the germline V gene are DFQATT and SNEGSKA (reference sequence). The CDR3 length is 11 residues. As DNA, the CDR3 is TGCAGTGCGCAGAGGGGGCAGAACCAGCATTTT. This translates into CSAQRGQNQHF.

The genes are TRBV11-2 and TRBJ2-1; D gene unclear. The V gene lost 4 bases and the J gene lost 6 bases, with 7 bases spanning the gap. Germline CDR1 SGHAT, CDR2 FQNNGV. CDR3 length: 12 amino acids. This CDR3 reads CASSSYSNEQFF. Here the CDR3 DNA reads TGTGCCAGCAGCTCGTACTCCAATGAGCAGTTCTTC.